The clone carrying this TCR beta chain appeared many times. What it recognizes is unknown. Inclusion characteristics of ophthalmopathy patients comprised a Clinical Activity Score of at least 3, a NOSPECS grade of at least 4, and duration under 3 months. The diagnostic basis comprised clinical symptoms, serum thyroxine and TRAb, thyroid ultrasound and orbital computed tomography. The sample comes from a study of T cells in Graves' hyperthyroidism and ophthalmopathy. Study results and limitations: The model foresaw ophthalmopathy a median roughly 6.6 months prior to onset.

Regions amplified from RNA transcripts were the TCR beta CDR3 regions. The HTBI primer set drove a first-round RT-PCR of the TCR CDR3. Using its own MiXCR run on the multiplex PCR reads, TCRdb lists one record per CDR3 protein. The sample records 300,000 to 350,000 distinct CDR3 sequences, 15% to 20% being singletons. The material sequenced was blood. This clonotype was obtained from a woman between 35 and 50 years old with Graves' ophthalmopathy.

In DNA, the CDR3 is TGTGCCAGCGGTCGGACCCAGACAGGGGACACTGAAGCTTTCTTT. This gives the protein CASGRTQTGDTEAFF. The chain combines TRBV6-5 with TRBJ1-1; TRBD1 aligns across 8 bases. CDR1 and CDR2 (germline): MNHEY, SVGAGI. The CDR3 runs 15 residues. V lost 8 bases, J lost 3 bases, and 11 bases stayed unmatched.